This T cell receptor beta chain was identified during a study of blood T cell repertoires in COVID-19. About the research overall: The United States, Italy and Spain provided the acute and convalescent COVID-19 samples. In each case, the material was cDNA or gDNA derived from T cells, B-cell-depleted T cells, or PBMCs.

Under the authors' procedure: Amplification from reference gene primers served as the basis for estimated nucleated cell counts. This table comes from immunoSEQ multiplex PCR, and its TCRdb copy is limited to in-frame clones, with some not included. V, J and clone size were drawn from that table, and D and trimming were deduced from the DNA. The sample carries about 260,000 clones, roughly 84% recorded once. This clone was seen a single time. CDR1 and CDR2 from the germline V gene are MDHEN and SYDVKM. The CDR3 has 16 amino acids. Trimming took 5 bases from V and 2 from J, leaving 16 bases between them.

The sequence was collected from a man between 60 and 75 years old with acute or convalescent COVID-19. This chain connects TRBV28 to TRBJ2-1; no reliable D call. The sequenced sample was peripheral blood. In DNA form, the CDR3 reads TGTGCCAGCAGTCCGCCAGGTATCAGCCCCTACAATGAGCAGTTCTTC. Its protein product is CASSPPGISPYNEQFF. Combining the CDR3 with reference TRBV28 and TRBJ2-1 gives the whole variable domain DVKVTQSSRYLVKRTGEKVFLECVQDMDHENMFWYRQDPGLGLRLIYFSYDVKMKEKGDIPEGYSVSREKKERFSLILESASTNQTSMYLCASSPPGISPYNEQFFGPGTRLTVL.